This TCR beta chain was documented in a study of cytomegalovirus exposure and HLA in healthy donors. Study outcomes and limitations: Most of the CMV-associated TCR beta chains (in a later analysis) appeared to be HLA-restricted.

Comments on this clone: The antigen is unknown.

Primers: 60 Vbeta forward and 13 Jbeta reverse. TCRdb keeps only in-frame clones here, not all; method: immunoSEQ multiplex PCR. This table holds approximately 150,000 clones, 80% to 90% found once. V was trimmed by 2 bases and J by 3 bases, leaving 10 bases between them. The CDR3 runs 15 residues. Germline CDR1 and CDR2: MNHEY and SVGAGI. The sample taken for sequencing was PBMCs. This clonotype originated in a boy younger than 10 in good health and CMV-seronegative. The chain uses TRBV6-5 and TRBJ1-4; D might be TRBD1 (5 bases). The CDR3 region is CASSYQGRANEKLFF. CDR3 nucleotide sequence: TGTGCCAGCAGTTACCAGGGTAGGGCTAATGAAAAACTGTTTTTT.